This T cell receptor (beta chain) was captured in a study of T cell clonality in common variable immunodeficiency. Study-wide results and limits: Common variable immunodeficiency TCR beta sequences reportedly had fewer deletions and N-nucleotide insertions. CVID subjects showed higher TCRbeta clonality than healthy controls.

V lost 1 base and J 4 bases, leaving 7 bases between the germline ends. CDR1 is SEHNR and CDR2 is FQNEAQ in the germline V gene (reference sequence). The CDR3 has 13 residues. The repertoire was sequenced with immunoSEQ multiplex PCR; TCRdb's copy has only in-frame clones and lacks some. This sample comprises approximately 44,000 clones, none seen once only. Regarding this clone: Antigen specificity is unknown. The read comes to an end 3 residues before the CDR3 does, leaving the germline J gene to fill in the end.

The sequence was obtained from a person between 18 and 69 years old in good health. Source material: peripheral blood mononuclear cells. The chain links TRBV7-9 to TRBJ1-2; D is ambiguous. CDR3 sequence: CASSLGQVYGYTF. The sequenced CDR3 bases are TGTGCCAGCAGCTTAGGTCAGGTCTATGGC.